These T cell receptor beta chains were read from a single sample in a study of cytomegalovirus exposure and HLA in healthy donors. Assay used: immunoSEQ multiplex PCR; TCRdb lists only in-frame clones, some missing. The sample holds around 200,000 clones, 60% to 80% seen once. What was sequenced was PBMCs. These receptors originate from a woman aged 30 to 39 in good health and CMV-seropositive. Both conserved end residues are part of each CDR3.

TRBV6-6 | CAASQGVREKLFF
TRBV19 | CASSIDRLAGDNIQYF
TRBV20-1 | CSARAGTEQYF
TRBV18 | CASSRATGNTEAFF
TRBV5-1 | CASSLAGQGEGYTF
TRBV27 | CASSFQGRGQETQYF
TRBV19 | CASSISRSPEQPQHF
TRBV2 | CASRRTGYYEQYF
TRBV7-2 | CASSLSSVRGSSYNEQFF
TRBV19 | CASGTFSNTEAFF
TRBV19 | CASSQQGSPGNTIYF
TRBV4-1 | CASSQVGLPYEQYF
TRBV19 | CASSLWEDADEQFF
TRBV18 | CASSPGRFDGYTF
TRBV27 | CASSFLVNYGYTF
TRBV6-1 | CASSENFGGSSISTDTQYF
TRBV28 | CASTRTGGDTEAFF
TRBV27 | CASSPRENTEAFF
TRBV6-1 | CASSEYLAGAYNEQFF
TRBV6-1 | CASSEPPGRGPQHF
TRBV29-1 | CSVDPTGANTGELFF
TRBV19 | CASSLESVGYTF
TRBV19 | CASSWTSGSYEQYF
TRBV6-1 | CASSEARQSTEAFF
TRBV7-9 | CASSLAGVGGNQPQHF